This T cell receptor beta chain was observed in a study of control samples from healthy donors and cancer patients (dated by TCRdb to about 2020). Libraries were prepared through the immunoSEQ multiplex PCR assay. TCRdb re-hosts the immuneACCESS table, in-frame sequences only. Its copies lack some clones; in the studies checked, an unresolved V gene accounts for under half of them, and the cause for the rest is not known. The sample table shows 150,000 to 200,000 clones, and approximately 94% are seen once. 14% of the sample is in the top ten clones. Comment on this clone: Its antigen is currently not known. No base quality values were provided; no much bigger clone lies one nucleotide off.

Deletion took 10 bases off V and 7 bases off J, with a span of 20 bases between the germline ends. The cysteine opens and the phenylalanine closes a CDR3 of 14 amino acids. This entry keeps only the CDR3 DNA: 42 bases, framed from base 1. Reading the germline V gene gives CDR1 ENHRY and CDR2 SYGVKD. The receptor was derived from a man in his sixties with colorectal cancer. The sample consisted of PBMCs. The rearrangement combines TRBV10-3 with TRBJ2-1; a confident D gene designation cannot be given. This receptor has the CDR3 CATQADGYGNEQFF. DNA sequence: TGTGCCACCCAGGCCGATGGCTACGGGAATGAGCAGTTCTTC.